This TCR beta chain was identified in a study of blood T cells in healthy people across ages. Points on this clonotype: This may be a read error: a much more frequent sequence differs by one nucleotide.

This CDR3 spans 14 amino acids. CDR1 and CDR2 (germline): SGHDN, FVKESK. Next came a second PCR, run for about 6 to 12 cycles, which used a sample-barcoded 5' primer along with a J-beta primer mix. TCRdb fed the 5' RACE reads into MiXCR, producing one record per CDR3 protein. This table has about 1.5 million distinct CDR3 sequences, approximately 42% appearing once. The chain has TRBV14 and TRBJ1-1, with unresolved D. Sample: blood. This TCR was sampled from a young woman in good health. CDR3 in amino acids: CAGSRPGMNTEAFF. CDR3 DNA: TGTGCCGGCAGCCGCCCGGGTATGAACACTGAAGCTTTCTTT.